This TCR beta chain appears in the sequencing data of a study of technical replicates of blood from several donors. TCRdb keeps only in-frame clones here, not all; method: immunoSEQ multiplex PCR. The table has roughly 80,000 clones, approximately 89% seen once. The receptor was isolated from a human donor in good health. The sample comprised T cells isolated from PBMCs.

The CDR3: CASSPGGNEQFF. CDR3 DNA sequence: TGTGCCAGCAGCCCTGGAGGGAATGAGCAGTTCTTC. J is TRBJ2-1 and V is TRBV7-2, with a tentative D call TRBD2 (6 bases). V shed 5 bases and J shed 7 bases, with 9 bases lying between them. Per the germline V gene, CDR1 is SGHTA and CDR2 is FQGNSA. The CDR3 is 12 amino acids.